These T cell receptor beta chains were read from a single sample in a study of cytotoxic CD8 clonotypes in ibrutinib-treated CLL. Data came from immunoSEQ multiplex PCR; TCRdb stores just in-frame clones and leaves some out. Here the sample spans around 330,000 clones, roughly two thirds being singletons. This sample comprised PBMCs, obtained after 36 months of ibrutinib treatment. These receptors all come from a human donor with chronic lymphocytic leukemia. CDR3s include the opening cysteine and the closing phenylalanine or tryptophan. Fields, in order: J gene, V gene, CDR3 protein.

j_gene: TRBJ1-2; v_gene: TRBV10-3; CDR3aa: CAIRPSGGHYGYTF
j_gene: TRBJ2-7; v_gene: TRBV5-6; CDR3aa: CASRGQGAVYEQYF
j_gene: TRBJ1-5; v_gene: TRBV28; CDR3aa: CASTAMGRGSNQPQHF
j_gene: TRBJ2-3; v_gene: TRBV2; CDR3aa: CASSVGRGYTQYF
j_gene: TRBJ2-1; v_gene: TRBV29-1; CDR3aa: CSVFREGKFF
j_gene: TRBJ2-2; v_gene: TRBV27; CDR3aa: CASRRQGYNGELFF
j_gene: TRBJ2-4; v_gene: TRBV2; CDR3aa: CASSAGQGSIQYF
j_gene: TRBJ2-7; v_gene: TRBV29-1; CDR3aa: CSVGWWAGGGEQYF
j_gene: TRBJ2-5; v_gene: TRBV6-1; CDR3aa: CASSRQQETQYF
j_gene: TRBJ2-7; v_gene: TRBV18; CDR3aa: CASSPREVWNSPEQYF
j_gene: TRBJ2-1; v_gene: TRBV25-1; CDR3aa: CASSEYVLGGAYNEQFF
j_gene: TRBJ1-2; v_gene: TRBV5-1; CDR3aa: CASKGQGLNYGYTF
j_gene: TRBJ2-7; v_gene: TRBV6-5; CDR3aa: CASRDRDRIYEQYF
j_gene: TRBJ2-1; v_gene: TRBV27; CDR3aa: CASSRTSGPYNEQFF
j_gene: TRBJ2-3; v_gene: TRBV27; CDR3aa: CASSVNRGLGTDTQYF
j_gene: TRBJ2-5; v_gene: TRBV5-6; CDR3aa: CASSSTAETQYF
j_gene: TRBJ2-4; v_gene: TRBV18; CDR3aa: CASAAGTLPSKNIQYF
j_gene: TRBJ2-6; v_gene: TRBV7-6; CDR3aa: CASSPDRSDFNVLTF
j_gene: TRBJ2-1; v_gene: TRBV29-1; CDR3aa: CSTRRGRSGSNEQFF
j_gene: TRBJ1-1; v_gene: TRBV27; CDR3aa: CASSLGQGEAFF
j_gene: TRBJ2-1; v_gene: TRBV5-1; CDR3aa: CASSWDHSYNEQFF
j_gene: TRBJ1-2; v_gene: TRBV19; CDR3aa: CASSTETGPYGYTF
j_gene: TRBJ1-5; v_gene: TRBV6-4; CDR3aa: CASSDSFQGISNQPQHF
j_gene: TRBJ2-7; v_gene: TRBV5-8; CDR3aa: CASSLGDRGHEQYF
j_gene: TRBJ2-1; v_gene: TRBV7-3; CDR3aa: CASSSGLAGSNEQFF
j_gene: TRBJ1-2; v_gene: TRBV25-1; CDR3aa: CASSESRVYGYTF
j_gene: TRBJ1-2; v_gene: TRBV5-4; CDR3aa: CASSLWIPGGGYTF
j_gene: TRBJ2-7; v_gene: TRBV11-2; CDR3aa: CASSLGLTGQYF
j_gene: TRBJ2-7; v_gene: TRBV9; CDR3aa: CASSEGTGEAYEQYF
j_gene: TRBJ2-7; v_gene: TRBV6-5; CDR3aa: CASRESGRTYEQYF
j_gene: TRBJ1-1; v_gene: TRBV19; CDR3aa: CASIQQGDTEAFF
j_gene: TRBJ2-3; v_gene: TRBV4-1; CDR3aa: CASSQERGGDTQYF
j_gene: TRBJ2-7; v_gene: TRBV4-1; CDR3aa: CASSQEDRAISYEQYF
j_gene: TRBJ1-3; v_gene: TRBV7-6; CDR3aa: CASSPGYSGNTIYF
j_gene: TRBJ1-2; v_gene: TRBV19; CDR3aa: CASKEENYGYTF
j_gene: TRBJ2-2; v_gene: TRBV7-2; CDR3aa: CASSPRGGANTGELFF
j_gene: TRBJ2-5; v_gene: TRBV6-5; CDR3aa: CASSTTGGRETQYF
j_gene: TRBJ2-1; v_gene: TRBV4-1; CDR3aa: CASSQVLAGVSYNEQFF
j_gene: TRBJ1-6; v_gene: TRBV6-5; CDR3aa: CASMFRGGLDSPLHF
j_gene: TRBJ2-5; v_gene: TRBV29-1; CDR3aa: CSVASGAIQETQYF
j_gene: TRBJ2-1; v_gene: TRBV11-2; CDR3aa: CASSLDSGYNEQFF
j_gene: TRBJ2-7; v_gene: TRBV6-6; CDR3aa: CASRTAPWEQYF
j_gene: TRBJ2-7; v_gene: TRBV2; CDR3aa: CASSGRVSSYEQYF
j_gene: TRBJ2-7; v_gene: TRBV5-1; CDR3aa: CASRTGPGLAGGTYEQYF
j_gene: TRBJ1-2; v_gene: TRBV9; CDR3aa: CASSTQRGPNYGYTF
j_gene: TRBJ1-5; v_gene: TRBV28; CDR3aa: CASKGPNQPQHF
j_gene: TRBJ2-2; v_gene: TRBV5-4; CDR3aa: CASSGSLAANTGELFF
j_gene: TRBJ1-2; v_gene: TRBV5-1; CDR3aa: CASSSPGTANYGYTF
j_gene: TRBJ1-4; v_gene: TRBV2; CDR3aa: CASKDFVATNEKLFF
j_gene: TRBJ2-1; v_gene: TRBV11-2; CDR3aa: CASSLAGSHEQFF
j_gene: TRBJ1-5; v_gene: TRBV13; CDR3aa: CASSSQKGNQPQHF
j_gene: TRBJ2-6; v_gene: TRBV9; CDR3aa: CASSVEPGPGANVLTF
j_gene: TRBJ2-1; v_gene: TRBV6-1; CDR3aa: CATVGRGPYNEQFF
j_gene: TRBJ2-7; v_gene: TRBV18; CDR3aa: CASSPRGWNYEQYF
j_gene: TRBJ2-7; v_gene: TRBV28; CDR3aa: CASSGGSRVEQYF
j_gene: TRBJ1-2; v_gene: TRBV25-1; CDR3aa: CASRDSLNYGYTF
j_gene: TRBJ1-2; v_gene: TRBV28; CDR3aa: CASSTGGYYGYTF
j_gene: TRBJ2-7; v_gene: TRBV10-3; CDR3aa: CAISIRDEQYF
j_gene: TRBJ2-1; v_gene: TRBV29-1; CDR3aa: CSVEGLSSYNEQFF